The 22 T cell receptor beta chains below all came from one sample that was sequenced in a study of shared clonotypes between healthy human individuals. This table comes from immunoSEQ multiplex PCR, and its TCRdb copy is limited to in-frame clones, with some not included. Counted here are approximately 1.5 million clones, nearly 99% occurring once; the ten biggest clones make up 0.4% to 0.55%. The specimen sequenced was naive CD4+ T cells sorted from blood. Subset of the sample: CD45RA+ positively selected. These receptors were taken from a man aged 30 to 45 in good health.

The chain couples TRBV2 to TRBJ2-2; the D is unclear. This CDR3 region has 14 residues. Per the germline V gene, CDR1 is SNHLY and CDR2 is FYNNEI. Trimming removed 2 bases at V and 3 bases at J, with 7 bases between. The CDR3 reads CASSETAYTGELFF. DNA of the CDR3: TGTGCCAGCAGTGAAACAGCCTACACCGGGGAGCTGTTTTTT. The entire variable domain, with the rest obtained from reference TRBV2 and TRBJ2-2, is as follows: EPEVTQTPSHQVTQMGQEVILRCVPISNHLYFYWYRQILGQKVEFLVSFYNNEISEKSEIFDDQFSVERPDGSNFTLKIRSTKLEDSAMYFCASSETAYTGELFFGEGSRLTVL.

This chain joins TRBV29-1 and TRBJ2-7, with 8 bases that match TRBD1. This CDR3 contains 12 residues. With 7 bases clipped from V and 5 bases from J, the junction kept 7 bases outside the gene matches. Per the germline V gene, CDR1 is SQVTM and CDR2 is ANQGSEA. In DNA form, the CDR3 reads TGCAGCGCGACAGGGGACTGGCACGAGCAGTACTTC. Translation: CSATGDWHEQYF.

The chain carries TRBV5-1 and TRBJ2-2; D unresolved. This CDR3 has 18 residues. Germline CDR1 and CDR2: SGHRS and YFSETQ. The V gene lost 1 base and the J gene lost 0 bases, with 16 bases spanning the gap. This chain's CDR3 is CASSLLARTRTNTGELFF. In DNA, the CDR3 is TGCGCCAGCAGCTTGTTAGCCCGGACCAGGACGAACACCGGGGAGCTGTTTTTT.

This clone was found once. This chain joins TRBV14 and TRBJ1-1; tentative D call: TRBD1 (6 bases). CDR1 and CDR2 from the germline V gene are SGHDN and FVKESK. The CDR3 sequence is 15 residues long. V was shortened by 4 bases and J by 4 bases, with 16 bases between the two germline ends. The CDR3 loop is CASSRLGQSITEAFF. The CDR3 region has the DNA TGTGCCAGCAGCCGACTGGGACAATCCATCACTGAAGCTTTCTTT. The full variable domain, with the rest looked up from reference TRBV14 and TRBJ1-1, is EAGVTQFPSHSVIEKGQTVTLRCDPISGHDNLYWYRRVMGKEIKFLLHFVKESKQDESGMPNNRFLAERTGGTYSTLKVQPAELEDSGVYFCASSRLGQSITEAFFGQGTRLTVV.

The rearrangement uses TRBV19 and TRBJ2-7; either TRBD1 or TRBD2 may fit D (5 bases each). The ends were cut back, 5 bases at V and 2 bases at J, with 10 bases in the middle. CDR1 and CDR2 from the germline V gene are LNHDA and SQIVND (reference sequence). This CDR3 comprises 13 residues. CDR3 sequence: CASSLRDAYEQYF. The DNA of the CDR3 is TGTGCCAGTAGTCTCCGGGACGCCTACGAGCAGTACTTC.

The genes are TRBV5-8 and TRBJ1-5; perhaps TRBD1 as D (6 bases). Germline V gene lookup returns CDR1 SGHTS and CDR2 YDEGEE. The V and J ends lost 4 bases and 8 bases respectively, with 13 bases between them. The CDR3 totals 13 residues. The CDR3 nucleotides read TGTGCCAGCAGCAGAAACAGGGTTGAGCCCCAGCATTTT. Its protein is CASSRNRVEPQHF.

This clone appeared once. The chain joins TRBV6-1 to TRBJ2-3; D gene ambiguous. V lost 6 bases to trimming and J lost 5 bases, with 6 bases between them. Germline V gene lookup returns CDR1 MNHNS and CDR2 SASEGT. The CDR3 spans 11 residues. CDR3 nucleotides: TGTGCCAGCAGGGGTATAGATACGCAGTATTTT. It encodes CASRGIDTQYF.

V and J are TRBV5-1 and TRBJ2-4; D possibly corresponds to TRBD1 (6 bases). Germline V gene sequence: CDR1 SGHRS, CDR2 YFSETQ. This CDR3 contains 15 residues. Trimming shortened V by 4 bases and J by 0 bases, and 11 bases separated the two germline ends. CDR3 sequence reads: CASSLTGLAKNIQYF. The CDR3 region has the DNA TGCGCCAGCAGCCTCACAGGGCTAGCCAAAAACATTCAGTACTTC.

This chain uses TRBV28 with TRBJ1-2; 8 bases are shared with TRBD1. V lost 7 bases, J lost 4 bases, and 11 bases stayed unmatched. The CDR3 sequence is 15 residues long. CDR1 is MDHEN, CDR2 SYDVKM, per germline. The CDR3 DNA follows: TGTGCCAGCACCCCCGGTCCAGGGGGCGTCTATGGCTACACCTTC. Protein: CASTPGPGGVYGYTF.

The genes are TRBV7-8 and TRBJ2-6, with 12 bases that match TRBD1. After removal of 5 bases from V and 4 bases from J, the junction contained 6 bases not matched to a gene. CDR1 SGHVS and CDR2 FQNEAQ come from the germline V gene. The CDR3 is 17 amino acids. This chain's CDR3 is CASSARDRGPGANVLTF. The CDR3 DNA reads as TGTGCCAGCAGCGCCCGGGACAGGGGGCCCGGGGCCAACGTCCTGACTTTC.

Only one count was recorded for this clone. V and J are TRBV15 and TRBJ1-2, with D tentatively TRBD1 (6 bases). CDR1 and CDR2 (germline): LNHNV, YYDKDF (reference sequence). The CDR3 has 16 amino acids. Trimming cost V 0 bases and J 0 bases, with 11 bases left between them. This chain's CDR3 is CATSRDLGQTNYGYTF. The CDR3 DNA reads TGTGCCACCAGCAGAGATCTCGGACAGACTAACTATGGCTACACCTTC.

The genes are TRBV27 and TRBJ1-1; D is ambiguous. Per the germline V gene, CDR1 is MNHEY and CDR2 is SMNVEV (reference sequence). Trimming stripped 2 bases from V and 3 bases from J, with 13 bases between. The CDR3 totals 15 residues. Here the CDR3 reads CASSLEGLGYTEAFF. In DNA, the CDR3 is TGTGCCAGCAGTTTAGAGGGATTGGGTTACACTGAAGCTTTCTTT.

The V gene is TRBV11-2, the J gene TRBJ2-7; possibly TRBD1 for D (6 bases). Germline V gives CDR1 SGHAT, CDR2 FQNNGV. V lost 1 base, J lost 2 bases, and 15 bases lay in between. The CDR3 spans 16 residues. CDR3 sequence reads: CASSLAGQGTTYEQYF. The CDR3 region has the DNA TGTGCCAGCAGCTTAGCGGGGCAGGGGACAACCTACGAGCAGTACTTC.

This clone was picked up one time. The chain combines TRBV30 with TRBJ2-7; possibly TRBD1 or TRBD2 for D (6 bases each). Trimming pared 5 bases from V and 2 bases from J, leaving 16 bases between. This CDR3 is built from 14 residues. The germline V gene encodes CDR1 GTSNPN and CDR2 SVGIG (reference sequence). In DNA, the CDR3 is TGTGCCTGGGGGATTAAAGGGGGGACCTACGAGCAGTACTTC. This sequence encodes CAWGIKGGTYEQYF.

The chain carries TRBV7-6 and TRBJ2-3; D unresolved. This CDR3 comprises 17 residues. The ends were cut back, 5 bases at V and 0 bases at J, with 18 bases in the middle. CDR1 is SGHVS and CDR2 is FNYEAQ in the germline V gene. The CDR3 DNA reads TGTGCCAGCAGCCTCGGCTCTAGGGCCACTAGCACAGATACGCAGTATTTT. Translation gives CASSLGSRATSTDTQYF.

The rearrangement joins TRBV19 to TRBJ1-3; TRBD1 matches 11 bases. In germline, CDR1 is LNHDA, CDR2 SQIVND (reference sequence). J lost 1 base, V lost 3 bases, and 14 bases had no gene match. The CDR3 contains 20 residues. This CDR3 reads CASSMTITRTGGVSGNTIYF. For the CDR3, the DNA is TGTGCCAGTAGTATGACCATCACCAGGACAGGGGGCGTTTCTGGAAACACCATATATTTT. Full variable domain (remainder filled in from reference TRBV19 and TRBJ1-3): DGGITQSPKYLFRKEGQNVTLSCEQNLNHDAMYWYRQDPGQGLRLIYYSQIVNDFQKGDIAEGYSVSREKKESFPLTVTSAQKNPTAFYLCASSMTITRTGGVSGNTIYFGEGSWLTVV.

This rearrangement joins TRBV7-9 to TRBJ2-1; no reliable D call. CDR3 size: 9 residues. CDR1 is SEHNR, CDR2 FQNEAQ, per germline (reference sequence). V gave up 3 bases and J gave up 14 bases, with 5 bases separating them. The CDR3 is CASSLLKFF. The CDR3 nucleotides are TGTGCCAGCAGCTTGTTAAAGTTCTTC.

In nucleotides, the CDR3 is TGTGCCAGCAGCCGACGGACTCGGGGAGATACGCAGTATTTT. Amino acid sequence: CASSRRTRGDTQYF. The V call is TRBV14, the J call TRBJ2-3; a weak D match, TRBD2 (5 bases). The CDR3 runs 14 residues. Deletions cut 4 bases from V and 5 bases from J, with 13 bases between. Germline assignment: CDR1 SGHDN and CDR2 FVKESK.

V and J are TRBV7-9 and TRBJ1-1; TRBD1 might be the D (5 bases). The CDR3 length is 15 residues. The germline CDR1 and CDR2 sequences are SEHNR and FQNEAQ (reference sequence). V lost 3 bases and J 4 bases, leaving 15 bases between the germline ends. CDR3 bases: TGTGCCAGCAGCTTCTCGGGACGCGGTAGCACTGAAGCTTTCTTT. Its protein is CASSFSGRGSTEAFF.

The chain joins TRBV25-1 to TRBJ2-7; a weak D match, TRBD1 (5 bases). Germline-derived CDR1 and CDR2 are MGHDK and SYGVNS. The ends were cut back, 3 bases at V and 2 bases at J, with 11 bases in the middle. The CDR3 has 14 amino acids. The CDR3 reads CASSEGRVAYEQYF. The CDR3 DNA reads as TGTGCCAGCAGTGAGGGCAGGGTGGCCTACGAGCAGTACTTC.

The CDR3 DNA is TGTGCCAGCAGGTACAATGAGCAGTTCTTC. This translates into CASRYNEQFF. The chain combines TRBV6-1 with TRBJ2-1; no reliable D call. With 6 bases removed from V and 4 bases from J, the gap between germline ends came to 1 base. The CDR3 spans 10 residues. The germline V gene encodes CDR1 MNHNS and CDR2 SASEGT.

To note about this clone: Other DNA sequences in the same sample also yield this CDR3. The gene calls are TRBV9 and TRBJ2-7; 15 bases align to TRBD2. The CDR3 runs 16 residues. The germline CDR1 and CDR2 sequences are SGDLS and YYNGEE. Trimming took 2 bases from V and 2 from J; bases not matched to a gene: 2. The CDR3 here is CASSVGLAGGAYEQYF. The CDR3 bases are TGTGCCAGCAGCGTCGGACTAGCGGGAGGGGCCTACGAGCAGTACTTC. Variable domain in full (rest from reference TRBV9 and TRBJ2-7): DSGVTQTPKHLITATGQRVTLRCSPRSGDLSVYWYQQSLDQGLQFLIQYYNGEERAKGNILERFSAQQFPDLHSELNLSSLELGDSALYFCASSVGLAGGAYEQYFGPGTRLTVT.